This is a list of T cell receptor beta chains from one sample in a study of memory CD4+ T cells and cytomegalovirus serostatus. Generated by immunoSEQ multiplex PCR, the TCRdb table keeps only in-frame clones and is missing some. The data show approximately 92,000 clones, 80% seen once. Specimen: memory CD4+ T cells from blood. The source is an adult in good health and CMV-seropositive. Both conserved end residues are part of each CDR3. A D gene is named only where the DNA matches it firmly. Only some rows state a clone size, as once, few, many or a class for expanded clones.

abundance	v_gene	d_gene	j_gene	CDR3aa	CDR3nt
NA	TRBV30	NA	TRBJ2-6	CACLTQSGANVLTF	TGTGCCTGTCTAACACAATCTGGGGCCAACGTCCTGACTTTC
NA	TRBV18	TRBD2	TRBJ2-5	CASSPPAGGGETQYF	TGTGCCAGCTCACCACCGGCGGGAGGGGGTGAGACCCAGTACTTC
NA	TRBV2	TRBD2	TRBJ2-1	CASSGEFSGDDEQFF	TGTGCCAGCAGTGGCGAGTTTAGCGGGGATGATGAGCAGTTCTTC
NA	TRBV9	NA	TRBJ1-1	CASSVRWDGNTEAFF	TGTGCCAGCAGCGTAAGGTGGGACGGGAACACTGAAGCTTTCTTT
once	TRBV7-8	NA	TRBJ2-7	CASSLGAVLEQYF	TGTGCCAGCAGCTTAGGGGCGGTCCTCGAGCAGTACTTC
NA	TRBV11-2	NA	TRBJ2-5	CASSLGPGWETQYF	TGTGCCAGCAGCTTGGGCCCGGGATGGGAGACCCAGTACTTC
few	TRBV7-8	TRBD2	TRBJ2-7	CASSRSGSYEQYF	TGTGCCAGCAGCCGTAGCGGGAGTTACGAGCAGTACTTC
NA	TRBV7-2	TRBD1	TRBJ1-2	CASSWDRGLYGYTF	TGTGCCAGCAGCTGGGACAGGGGATTGTATGGCTACACCTTC
NA	TRBV28	NA	TRBJ1-1	CASSFQTVEAFF	TGTGCCAGCAGTTTCCAAACGGTAGAAGCTTTCTTT
NA	TRBV6-1	NA	TRBJ2-7	CASRPKSVAYEQYF	TGTGCCAGCAGACCGAAAAGTGTCGCCTACGAGCAGTACTTC
NA	TRBV10-1	NA	TRBJ2-7	CASSESIGVIYEQYF	TGCGCCAGCAGTGAGTCGATAGGGGTAATCTACGAGCAGTACTTC
NA	TRBV27	TRBD1	TRBJ1-2	CASSWQGAAPYGYTF	TGTGCCAGCAGTTGGCAGGGGGCGGCTCCCTATGGCTACACCTTC
NA	TRBV6-1	NA	TRBJ2-3	CASSEPSWGLSAYF	TGTGCCAGCAGTGAACCCTCCTGGGGTCTTTCGGCGTATTTT
NA	TRBV18	NA	TRBJ1-2	CAPGSESNYGYTF	TGTGCCCCCGGTTCGGAGAGTAACTATGGCTACACCTTC
NA	TRBV30	NA	TRBJ2-6	CAWSTYVGANVLTF	TGTGCCTGGTCTACTTACGTGGGGGCCAACGTCCTGACTTTC
NA	TRBV6-1	NA	TRBJ2-1	CASSEVGGYNEQFF	TGTGCCAGCAGTGAAGTAGGGGGGTACAATGAGCAGTTCTTC
NA	TRBV6-5	NA	TRBJ1-2	CASTQTENYGYTF	TGTGCCAGCACTCAGACTGAGAACTATGGCTACACCTTC
NA	TRBV5-1	NA	TRBJ2-3	CASAQGDPRVDTQYF	TGCGCCAGCGCTCAAGGGGACCCAAGGGTAGATACGCAGTATTTT
NA	TRBV19	TRBD1	TRBJ1-4	CASSPQGAREKLFF	TGTGCCAGTAGTCCCCAGGGGGCTCGTGAAAAACTGTTTTTT
NA	TRBV9	TRBD1	TRBJ2-7	CASSAVPGTGLWYEQYF	TGTGCCAGCAGCGCCGTCCCCGGGACAGGGTTGTGGTACGAGCAGTACTTC
once	TRBV6-5	NA	TRBJ2-7	CASSYSAMLGSYEQYF	TGTGCCAGCAGTTACTCAGCCATGCTCGGCTCCTACGAGCAGTACTTC
NA	TRBV18	NA	TRBJ2-2	CASSAPSQGGGELFF	TGTGCCAGCTCAGCACCGAGCCAGGGCGGCGGGGAGCTGTTTTTT